This T cell receptor beta chain appears in the sequencing data of a study of blood T cell repertoires in COVID-19. V was cut by 0 bases and J by 6 bases, with 10 bases left in between. The CDR3 is 14 amino acids. Germline V gene sequence: CDR1 SGHNT, CDR2 YYREEE (reference sequence). Assay used: immunoSEQ multiplex PCR; TCRdb lists only in-frame clones, some missing. In the table there are approximately 50,000 clones, around 86% of which are singletons. This receptor was identified in a man between 50 and 59 years old with active COVID-19. The specimen sequenced was peripheral blood. The chain combines TRBV5-4 with TRBJ1-5, with D possibly TRBD1 on 6 matching bases. The CDR3 reads CASSLDRAGQPQHF. In DNA, the CDR3 is TGTGCCAGCAGCTTGGACAGGGCGGGTCAGCCCCAGCATTTT.